The clone carrying this T cell receptor beta chain was recorded a few times. This entry comes from a study of blood T cells in healthy people across ages. Sample-barcoded 5' priming and a J-beta primer mix drove a second PCR of about 6 to 12 cycles. Carrying 12 random nucleotides, a template-switch adaptor labeled each individual cDNA molecule. One entry per CDR3 protein, called by TCRdb with MiXCR from the 5' RACE reads. The profile shows 1.5 million to 1.8 million distinct CDR3 sequences, roughly 43% of them singletons. Donors were healthy Caucasian individuals from Russia aged roughly 6 to 90. The V end was cut by 2 bases, the J end by 0 bases, with 7 bases between. There are 15 residues in the CDR3. Germline V gives CDR1 MNHNY, CDR2 SVGAGI (reference sequence).

The sample taken for sequencing was blood. The rearrangement joins TRBV6-6 to TRBJ1-4; the D gene is possibly TRBD1 (5 bases). The sequence was collected from a woman in her late teens or twenties in good health. The DNA for the CDR3 is TGTGCCAGCAGTTACCCAGGGACAACTAATGAAAAACTGTTTTTT. It translates to CASSYPGTTNEKLFF.